This is a list of T cell receptor beta chains from one sample in a study of PD-1 blockade in classical Hodgkin lymphoma. Generated by immunoSEQ multiplex PCR, the TCRdb table keeps only in-frame clones and is missing some. The sample contains some 96,000 clones, approximately 88% of which appear only once. The material sequenced was peripheral blood mononuclear cells (PBMCs), taken at baseline. Receptors originate from a human donor with classical Hodgkin lymphoma. The CDR3 runs from the conserved cysteine through the conserved F or W. The D gene is left open where the match is weak. Clone size is shown for a subset of rows, as once, few, many or a class of expanded clone.

d_call: NA
cdr3_length: 14
j_call: TRBJ2-7
clone_size: NA
v_call: TRBV27
cdr3_nt: TGTGCCAGCAGTTGGTTAGGGACTTCCTCCGAGCAGTACTTC
cdr3_aa: CASSWLGTSSEQYF

d_call: NA
cdr3_length: 15
j_call: TRBJ2-5
clone_size: NA
v_call: TRBV27
cdr3_nt: TGTGCCAGCAGTTTATCGGCCGATTCATGGGAGACCCAGTACTTC
cdr3_aa: CASSLSADSWETQYF

d_call: NA
cdr3_length: 16
j_call: TRBJ2-5
clone_size: NA
v_call: TRBV19
cdr3_nt: TGTGCCAGTAGTATTACGGCCGCCGCGGGTAGGGAGACCCAGTACTTC
cdr3_aa: CASSITAAAGRETQYF

d_call: NA
cdr3_length: 13
j_call: TRBJ2-4
clone_size: NA
v_call: TRBV7-9
cdr3_nt: TGTGCCAGCAGCATAGACACTGGATCTATTCAGTACTTC
cdr3_aa: CASSIDTGSIQYF

d_call: NA
cdr3_length: 15
j_call: TRBJ2-7
clone_size: NA
v_call: TRBV28
cdr3_nt: TGTGCCAGCAGTTTATCTTGGCAGGAAGCCTACGAGCAGTACTTC
cdr3_aa: CASSLSWQEAYEQYF

d_call: NA
cdr3_length: 14
j_call: TRBJ2-6
clone_size: once
v_call: TRBV29-1
cdr3_nt: TGCAGCGTTGACGGGACAAATGGGGCCAACGTCCTGACTTTC
cdr3_aa: CSVDGTNGANVLTF

d_call: TRBD1
cdr3_length: 15
j_call: TRBJ2-1
clone_size: NA
v_call: TRBV5-1
cdr3_nt: TGCGCCAGCAGCGAGGGACAGGGGTCCTACAATGAGCAGTTCTTC
cdr3_aa: CASSEGQGSYNEQFF

d_call: NA
cdr3_length: 15
j_call: TRBJ2-6
clone_size: once
v_call: TRBV2
cdr3_nt: TGTGCCAGCAGCAATGGAGGGGCTGGGGCCAACGTCCTGACTTTC
cdr3_aa: CASSNGGAGANVLTF

d_call: TRBD2
cdr3_length: 18
j_call: TRBJ2-2
clone_size: NA
v_call: TRBV4-1
cdr3_nt: TGCGCCAGCAGCCGTCTACTAGCGGGAGGCCCGAACACCGGGGAGCTGTTTTTT
cdr3_aa: CASSRLLAGGPNTGELFF

d_call: TRBD1
cdr3_length: 15
j_call: TRBJ2-7
clone_size: NA
v_call: TRBV10-3
cdr3_nt: TGTGCCATCAGTGATTCGGGACAGTCAGCCTACGAGCAGTACTTC
cdr3_aa: CAISDSGQSAYEQYF

d_call: TRBD2
cdr3_length: 16
j_call: TRBJ2-1
clone_size: NA
v_call: TRBV6-5
cdr3_nt: TGTGCCAGCAGTTCCCGCGGGGGGGTCGGGGAAGCTGAGCAGTTCTTC
cdr3_aa: CASSSRGGVGEAEQFF

d_call: NA
cdr3_length: 13
j_call: TRBJ2-5
clone_size: NA
v_call: TRBV5-6
cdr3_nt: TGTGCCAGCAGCTTTACAGGCGGGGAGACCCAGTACTTC
cdr3_aa: CASSFTGGETQYF